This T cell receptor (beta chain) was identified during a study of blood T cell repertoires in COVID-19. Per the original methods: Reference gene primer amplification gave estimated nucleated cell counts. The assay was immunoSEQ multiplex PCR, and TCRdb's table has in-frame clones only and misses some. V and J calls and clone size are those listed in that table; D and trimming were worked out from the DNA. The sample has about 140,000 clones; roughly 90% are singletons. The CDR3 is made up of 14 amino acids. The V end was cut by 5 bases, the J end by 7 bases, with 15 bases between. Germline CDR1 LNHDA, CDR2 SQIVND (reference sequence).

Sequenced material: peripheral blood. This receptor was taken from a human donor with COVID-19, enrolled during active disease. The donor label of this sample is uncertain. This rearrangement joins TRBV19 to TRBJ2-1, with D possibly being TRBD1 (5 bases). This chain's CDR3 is CASSLSGRENEQFF. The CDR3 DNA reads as TGTGCCAGTAGTCTTTCGGGCAGGGAAAATGAGCAGTTCTTC.